This TCR beta chain was sequenced during a study of T-cell reconstitution after alpha-beta-depleted transplantation in children. Study results and caveats: At the one-year point after transplant, T-cell counts and TCRbeta diversity were found to come mostly from T cells that had been newly produced. Expanded graft clones, several hundred of them, were reportedly the source of alpha-beta T cells about two months after transplant.

Preparation of the TCRbeta library involved a method that used unique molecular identifiers. Via MiXCR, TCRdb re-called the PCR reads, giving one row per CDR3 protein. The table records roughly 500,000 distinct CDR3 sequences, over 9.5% of them present only once. V was clipped by 8 bases and J by 4 bases, with 12 bases between them. There are 13 residues in the CDR3. Per the germline V gene, CDR1 is MNHNY and CDR2 is SVGAGI (reference sequence). On this clonotype: Its specificity is not known.

V usage is TRBV6-6 and J usage is TRBJ1-5; perhaps TRBD1 as D (6 bases). The sample was PBMCs, taken before TCRalphabeta/CD19-depleted stem cell transplant. This TCR derives from a child aged 2 to 15 with inherited bone marrow failure, due to receive a stem cell transplant. In DNA, the CDR3 is TGTGCCAGCGAAAGGGGGGGTAATCAGCCCCAGCATTTT. Its protein product is CASERGGNQPQHF.